This T cell receptor beta chain was captured by sequencing in a study of T cells in severe cutaneous drug reactions. Study overall: The culprit drug was assigned by the Naranjo and ALDEN algorithms. Collected from acute- or recovery-stage patients: blister fluids/cells and PBMC.

Turning to this clonotype: As yet, its antigen is unknown.

TCR subtype-specific primers in iRepertoire multiplex PCR prepared libraries for bulk and single-cell sequencing. TCRdb reanalyzed the multiplex PCR reads, giving one entry per CDR3 protein sequence and no DNA. Its listing shows more than 20,000 distinct CDR3 sequences. Germline values: CDR1 ENHRY, CDR2 SYGVKD. CDR3 length equals 13 residues. The patients sequenced had a carbamazepine-induced Stevens-Johnson syndrome or toxic epidermal necrolysis reaction. A few Han Chinese and 6 or 7 European CBZ-SJS/TEN patients gave blood repertoires. Study-level results: Carbamazepine-induced Stevens-Johnson syndrome or toxic epidermal necrolysis patients showed strongly raised TRBV12-4, 30% to 40% in blister cells and about 4.8% in PBMC.

This receptor was taken from a human donor with toxic epidermal necrolysis, a severe cutaneous drug reaction. The sequenced sample consisted of PBMCs. This chain uses TRBV10-3 with TRBJ1-6. The CDR3 loop is CAISQTGNSPLHF.